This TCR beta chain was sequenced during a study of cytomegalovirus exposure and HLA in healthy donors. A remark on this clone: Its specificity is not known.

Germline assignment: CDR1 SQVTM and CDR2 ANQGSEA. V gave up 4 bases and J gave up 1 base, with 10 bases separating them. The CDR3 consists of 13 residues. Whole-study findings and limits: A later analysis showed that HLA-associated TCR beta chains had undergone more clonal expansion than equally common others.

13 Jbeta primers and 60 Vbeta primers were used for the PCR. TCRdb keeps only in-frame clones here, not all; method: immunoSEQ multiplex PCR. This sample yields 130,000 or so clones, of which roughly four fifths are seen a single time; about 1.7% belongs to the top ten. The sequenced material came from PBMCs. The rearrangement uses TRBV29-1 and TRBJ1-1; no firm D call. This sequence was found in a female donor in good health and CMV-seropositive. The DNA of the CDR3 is TGCAGCGTTGGGAGGGTAGGGAACACTGAAGCTTTCTTT. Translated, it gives CSVGRVGNTEAFF.